This T cell receptor (beta chain) was documented in a study of cytomegalovirus exposure and HLA in healthy donors. Turning to this clone: Its target is not known.

General observations from the study: One cluster of highly shared sequence variants probably arose as a sequencing artifact. Association of a missense DCLRE1C variant with TCR beta V- and J-gene trimming was reported in a later analysis. Reports showed the classifier diagnosing cytomegalovirus status with high specificity and sensitivity.

The PCR was carried out with 60 Vbeta primers and 13 Jbeta primers. Profiling relied on immunoSEQ multiplex PCR, and the TCRdb table lists in-frame clones only, not all of them. The data show approximately 100,000 clones, 76% seen once. This sequence originates from a middle-aged man in good health and CMV-seronegative. Material for sequencing was PBMCs.

The DNA for the CDR3 is TGTGCCAGCAGCGGAGGTAGGGGGCCCACCGGGGAGCTGTTTTTT. Translation: CASSGGRGPTGELFF. The rearrangement joins TRBV5-6 to TRBJ2-2, with TRBD1 matching 7 bases. Germline V gene data show CDR1 as SGHDT and CDR2 as YYEEEE. V lost 4 bases, J lost 4 bases, and 7 bases stayed unmatched. This CDR3 spans 15 amino acids.